A selection of T cell receptor beta chains follows, all from one sample in a study of cytomegalovirus exposure and HLA in healthy donors. Method: immunoSEQ multiplex PCR; TCRdb's copy keeps in-frame clones and lacks some. The repertoire holds 150,000 to 200,000 clones, with about four fifths as singletons. The sequenced sample consisted of PBMCs. The receptor source for this set is a woman in her 30s in good health and CMV-seropositive. CDR3s include the opening cysteine and the closing phenylalanine or tryptophan. D genes are given only for firm matches. A clone size is listed for some rows: how often the clone was seen (once, few, many), or a class if it is expanded.

J: TRBJ2-7; size: few; V: TRBV5-4; D: TRBD1; CDR3: CASPSPQGANYEQYF; DNA: TGTGCCAGCCCCTCCCCCCAGGGGGCTAACTACGAGCAGTACTTC
J: TRBJ1-1; size: NA; V: TRBV4-3; D: TRBD1; CDR3: CASSQDVGTVEAFF; DNA: TGCGCCAGCAGCCAAGATGTGGGGACAGTTGAAGCTTTCTTT
J: TRBJ1-1; size: NA; V: TRBV4-1; D: NA; CDR3: CASSQSPGNTEAFF; DNA: TGCGCCAGCAGCCAATCTCCAGGCAACACTGAAGCTTTCTTT
J: TRBJ2-7; size: NA; V: TRBV6-5; D: NA; CDR3: CASRDRWTALEQYF; DNA: TGTGCCAGCAGGGACAGATGGACAGCCCTAGAGCAGTACTTC
J: TRBJ1-1; size: NA; V: TRBV7-6; D: NA; CDR3: CASSLEGRGDEAFF; DNA: TGTGCCAGCAGCTTAGAGGGGAGGGGAGATGAAGCTTTCTTT
J: TRBJ2-6; size: once; V: TRBV28; D: NA; CDR3: CASSLRVGVGANVLTF; DNA: TGTGCCAGCAGTTTGAGGGTTGGGGTCGGGGCCAACGTCCTGACTTTC
J: TRBJ1-2; size: once; V: TRBV6-1; D: NA; CDR3: CASTPLVDRGGYTF; DNA: TGTGCCAGCACCCCGCTAGTAGATCGGGGAGGCTACACCTTC
J: TRBJ2-7; size: NA; V: TRBV19; D: TRBD2; CDR3: CASSLLAGYEQYF; DNA: TGTGCCAGTAGTTTATTAGCGGGATACGAGCAGTACTTC
J: TRBJ2-5; size: NA; V: TRBV5-1; D: TRBD2; CDR3: CASSLGLAGVRGETQYF; DNA: TGCGCCAGCAGCTTGGGACTAGCGGGGGTTAGGGGAGAGACCCAGTACTTC
J: TRBJ1-2; size: few; V: TRBV28; D: NA; CDR3: CASSSGYGYTF; DNA: TGTGCCAGCAGTTCAGGATATGGCTACACCTTC
J: TRBJ1-2; size: NA; V: TRBV10-3; D: NA; CDR3: CAISMDSRSYGYTF; DNA: TGTGCCATCAGTATGGACAGCAGATCTTATGGCTACACCTTC
J: TRBJ2-2; size: once; V: TRBV25-1; D: NA; CDR3: CASSAVGATTSELFF; DNA: TGTGCCAGCAGTGCTGTGGGGGCTACCACCTCGGAGCTGTTTTTT
J: TRBJ2-3; size: many; V: TRBV10-3; D: TRBD2; CDR3: CAIKGLAGDTDTQYF; DNA: TGTGCCATCAAAGGACTAGCGGGGGACACAGATACGCAGTATTTT
J: TRBJ1-1; size: few; V: TRBV25-1; D: TRBD1; CDR3: CASSETGATVTEAFF; DNA: TGTGCCAGCAGTGAGACAGGGGCGACAGTCACTGAAGCTTTCTTT
J: TRBJ1-2; size: few; V: TRBV4-3; D: NA; CDR3: CASSQGLWTALNYGYTF; DNA: TGCGCCAGCAGCCAAGGTCTCTGGACAGCTCTGAACTATGGCTACACCTTC
J: TRBJ2-5; size: NA; V: TRBV4-1; D: TRBD1; CDR3: CASSQVPGQGTETQYF; DNA: TGCGCCAGCAGCCAAGTTCCGGGACAGGGGACTGAGACCCAGTACTTC
J: TRBJ2-7; size: NA; V: TRBV2; D: TRBD1; CDR3: CASIGTGRGEQYF; DNA: TGTGCCAGCATCGGGACAGGGAGGGGAGAGCAGTACTTC
J: TRBJ2-7; size: NA; V: TRBV5-4; D: TRBD1; CDR3: CASSPDRGSYEQYF; DNA: TGTGCCAGCAGCCCGGACAGGGGGAGCTACGAGCAGTACTTC
J: TRBJ2-7; size: NA; V: TRBV4-1; D: TRBD2; CDR3: CASSQRWTSGNYEQYF; DNA: TGCGCCAGCAGCCAACGTTGGACTAGCGGAAACTACGAGCAGTACTTC
J: TRBJ2-2; size: few; V: TRBV18; D: TRBD2; CDR3: CASSPPTSAGTGELFF; DNA: TGTGCCAGCTCACCACCAACTAGCGCAGGAACCGGGGAGCTGTTTTTT
J: TRBJ1-1; size: NA; V: TRBV15; D: NA; CDR3: CATSRDNDGGTEAFF; DNA: TGTGCCACCAGCAGAGATAACGACGGCGGCACTGAAGCTTTCTTT
J: TRBJ1-5; size: NA; V: TRBV7-9; D: NA; CDR3: CASSPIGVNQPQHF; DNA: TGTGCCAGCAGCCCCATAGGGGTTAATCAGCCCCAGCATTTT
J: TRBJ2-5; size: NA; V: TRBV6-1; D: NA; CDR3: CASSVLQGAQETQYF; DNA: TGTGCCAGCAGTGTCCTACAGGGAGCCCAAGAGACCCAGTACTTC
J: TRBJ1-1; size: NA; V: TRBV28; D: NA; CDR3: CASTAGNTEAFF; DNA: TGTGCCAGCACCGCAGGGAACACTGAAGCTTTCTTT
J: TRBJ2-6; size: NA; V: TRBV29-1; D: NA; CDR3: CSVEVVSGANVLTF; DNA: TGCAGCGTTGAAGTAGTCTCTGGGGCCAACGTCCTGACTTTC